This T cell receptor (beta chain) was sequenced for a study of T cells in Graves' hyperthyroidism and ophthalmopathy. Study context: Peripheral blood draws took place at initial diagnosis, ahead of any treatment.

A note on this clonotype: Its specificity is unknown.

Germline V gene sequence: CDR1 MGHDK, CDR2 SYGVNS. The CDR3 has 14 amino acids. V lost 4 bases and J lost 7, with 16 bases in between. In patients aged 18 to 65, hyperthyroidism was newly diagnosed, with duration under 2 months. From around 11 ml of fresh peripheral blood, PBMCs were isolated. The CDR3 regions of TCR beta were amplified from RNA transcripts. TCR CDR3 underwent first-round RT-PCR with the HTBI primer set. MiXCR was run by TCRdb on the multiplex PCR reads, yielding one entry per CDR3 protein. The sample carries over 200,000 distinct CDR3 sequences, approximately 16% recorded once. Findings and limits, study-wide: The blood repertoire included most of the expanded thyroid clonotypes above 0.001.

This clonotype was sampled from a man aged 40-50 years with Graves' hyperthyroidism. The chain couples TRBV25-1 to TRBJ1-2; no definite D call. What was sequenced was blood. CDR3 coding DNA: TGTGCCAGCAGTGGAAAGTTTGGTCTGGGTGGCTACACCTTC. Protein: CASSGKFGLGGYTF.